This section outlines one TCR beta chain sequence together with its context. The data are from a study of blood T cell repertoires in COVID-19. Study context: T cells, B-cell-depleted T cells, or PBMCs supplied cDNA or gDNA.

J gave up 1 base and V 0 bases, and 6 bases lay outside the gene matches. The CDR3 length is 16 residues. Per germline, CDR1 MNHEY and CDR2 SMNVEV (reference sequence). Authors' analysis steps: Reference gene primer amplification gave nucleated cell count estimates. TCRdb's table, derived via immunoSEQ multiplex PCR, lists solely in-frame clones and lacks some. That table furnishes V, J and clone size, whereas the DNA furnished D and trimming. This sample carries fewer than 35,000 clones, about 90% of them seen once, and the ten largest clones take around 1.5%. The sequence was collected from a man in his sixties with active COVID-19. Sequencing was performed on peripheral blood. The chain recombines TRBV27 with TRBJ2-7, with 7 bases identical to TRBD2. The CDR3 reads CASSLSAGRSSYEQYF. The CDR3 DNA reads as TGTGCCAGCAGTTTATCAGCGGGGCGATCTTCCTACGAGCAGTACTTC.